The 7 T cell receptor beta chains reported below all come from one sample, sequenced in a study of Graves' ophthalmopathy and Graves' hyperthyroidism. Amplified TCR beta CDR3 regions were obtained using RNA transcripts as template. Second-round multiplex PCR followed a first-round RT-PCR using HTBI primers. TCRdb re-analysed the multiplex PCR reads in MiXCR, keeping a single row per CDR3 protein. The repertoire holds some 380,000 distinct CDR3 sequences, 15% seen once, with 5.5% to 7% in the top ten. Material for sequencing was peripheral blood. The receptors shown here come from a woman aged 18 to 35 with stable Graves' hyperthyroidism.

This clonotype was seen a few times. An end of the junction does not agree with germline; a read error may underlie this. The chain couples TRBV4-2 to TRBJ2-4; TRBD2 might be the D (5 bases). Germline V gene lookup returns CDR1 LGHNA and CDR2 YNFKEQ. The CDR3 is 16 residues long. As DNA, the CDR3 is TGTGCCAGCAGCCACCCCGAGGGCTTAGCCAAAAACATTCGGTACTTC. Protein: CASSHPEGLAKNIRYF.

This clonotype appeared many times. V usage is TRBV7-9 and J usage is TRBJ2-7; no reliable D call. Germline CDR1 reads SEHNR; CDR2 reads FQNEAQ (reference sequence). With 5 bases removed from V and 7 bases from J, the gap between germline ends came to 18 bases. This CDR3 comprises 14 residues. CDR3 in DNA: TGTGCCAGCAGCGCGGTCGTTGCCTTTGGGGAGCAGTACTTC. Residues: CASSAVVAFGEQYF. The full variable domain, rest sourced from reference TRBV7-9 and TRBJ2-7, is DTGVSQNPRHKITKRGQNVTFRCDPISEHNRLYWYRQTLGQGPEFLTYFQNEAQLEKSRLLSDRFSAERPKGSFSTLEIQRTEQGDSAMYLCASSAVVAFGEQYFGPGTRLTVT.

At least ten counts were recorded for this clonotype. The rearrangement joins TRBV6-5 to TRBJ1-2; 7 bases align to TRBD1. Germline V CDR1 and CDR2: MNHEY, SVGAGI. This CDR3 is built from 14 residues. V lost 4 bases to trimming and J lost 0 bases; unmatched junction nucleotides: 2. The CDR3: CASSLDRTNYGYTF. DNA of the CDR3: TGTGCCAGCAGTTTGGACAGGACTAACTATGGCTACACCTTC.

V and J are TRBV20-1 and TRBJ2-5; D perhaps matches TRBD2 (6 bases). The length of the CDR3 is 16 residues. In germline, CDR1 is DFQATT, CDR2 SNEGSKA (reference sequence). Between the trimmed V and J ends, which lost 3 bases and 3 bases, there was a span of 20 bases. CDR3 protein: CSASGAGNLGEETQYF. The CDR3 nucleotides are TGCAGTGCTAGTGGGGCGGGAAACTTGGGGGAAGAGACCCAGTACTTC.

This clonotype showed up many times. J is TRBJ1-5 and V is TRBV29-1, with 8 bases that match TRBD1. CDR3 size: 14 residues. J was trimmed by 3 bases and V by 6 bases; bases with no gene match: 7. Per the germline V gene, CDR1 is SQVTM and CDR2 is ANQGSEA. CDR3 protein: CSVAGTGFNQPQHF. The CDR3 nucleotides read TGCAGCGTAGCCGGGACAGGATTCAATCAGCCCCAGCATTTT. The variable domain in full, completed from reference TRBV29-1 and TRBJ1-5, reads SAVISQKPSRDICQRGTSLTIQCQVDSQVTMMFWYRQQPGQSLTLIATANQGSEATYESGFVIDKFPISRPNLTFSTLTVSNMSPEDSSIYLCSVAGTGFNQPQHFGDGTRLSIL.

In its sample, this clonotype was seen a few times. The chain couples TRBV30 to TRBJ2-5; TRBD2 aligns across 8 bases. Losses at the gene ends were 3 bases for V and 1 base for J; bases not matched to a gene: 7. The CDR3 totals 15 residues. Per germline, CDR1 GTSNPN and CDR2 SVGIG (reference sequence). For the CDR3, the DNA is TGTGCCTGGAGCGCGACTAGCGTCCTCCAAGAGACCCAGTACTTC. The encoded protein is CAWSATSVLQETQYF.

The table lists this clonotype with many counts. The chain couples TRBV6-1 to TRBJ2-2, with a tentative D call TRBD2 (6 bases). The CDR3 has 14 amino acids. The germline V and J ends were trimmed by 5 bases and 3 bases, with 10 bases remaining between them. The germline gives CDR1 MNHNS, CDR2 SASEGT. DNA for the CDR3: TGTGCCAGCAGTCGGGCTAGCGACACCGGGGAGCTGTTTTTT. Protein: CASSRASDTGELFF.